This is a list of T cell receptor beta chains from one sample in a study of blood T cell repertoires in COVID-19. Method: immunoSEQ multiplex PCR; TCRdb's copy keeps in-frame clones and lacks some. The sample has about 270,000 clones, around 85% seen once. The sequenced material came from PBMCs or T cells enriched from blood (not recorded which). The receptors stem from a woman between 45 and 65 years old with acute COVID-19. Both conserved end residues are part of each CDR3. Each record gives: CDR3 length, J gene, V gene, CDR3 protein.

14,TRBJ2-2,TRBV7-2,CASSATTGFGELFF
15,TRBJ1-2,TRBV6-2/TRBV6-3,CASSLTETGNYGYTF
15,TRBJ2-1,TRBV6-6,CASSARSGGAIEQFF
12,TRBJ2-3,TRBV9,CASSPQQNTQYF
15,TRBJ2-2,TRBV7-2,CASSPDTLNTGELFF
16,TRBJ1-1,TRBV27,CASSFGGGALNTEAFF
14,TRBJ1-6,TRBV10-3,CATRDTMGNSPLHF
15,TRBJ1-4,TRBV7-2,CASSLGGQINEKLFF
16,TRBJ1-2,TRBV7-2,CASSLHGRGNGNGYTF
14,TRBJ2-5,TRBV19,CASSTLAYQETQYF
16,TRBJ2-2,TRBV15,CATSTTRTGNTGELFF
17,TRBJ1-1,TRBV24-1,CATSPKSDLGRRTEAFF
15,TRBJ1-4,TRBV7-9,CASSPPRGGREKLFF
16,TRBJ1-5,TRBV18,CASSPGQGLSNQPQHF
14,TRBJ1-1,TRBV7-2,CASSYYGRNTEAFF
15,TRBJ1-5,TRBV15,CATSRRVSSNQPQHF
13,TRBJ1-1,TRBV12-3/TRBV12-4,CASSLIGGTEAFF
14,TRBJ1-5,TRBV19,CASSMTGPNQPQHF
12,TRBJ1-2,TRBV9,CASSLSGYGYTF
17,TRBJ1-6,TRBV4-3,CASSQEAQGAINSPLHF
14,TRBJ1-4,TRBV6-5,CASSSGGENEKLFF
13,TRBJ2-3,TRBV6-6,CASTDRGPDTQYF
14,TRBJ1-1,TRBV6-5,CASRQSDRLPEAFF
16,TRBJ2-6,TRBV2,CASNTGASAGANVLTF
17,TRBJ1-1,TRBV3-1/TRBV3-2,CASSQDGAGFHTTEAFF
16,TRBJ1-6,TRBV6-5,CASSFHRQEAGSPLHF
14,TRBJ2-1,TRBV2,CASKPGGSYNEQFF
15,TRBJ1-3,TRBV11-3,CASSLDTGSGNTIYF
14,TRBJ2-1,TRBV3-1/TRBV3-2,CASSQLSSYNEQFF
16,TRBJ2-6,TRBV7-2,CASSLATGAGANVLTF
14,TRBJ1-2,TRBV19,CASSEGQGVRGYTF
13,TRBJ2-3,TRBV6-5,CASKNGDVDTQYF
15,TRBJ1-6,TRBV21-1,CASSHHGGNNSPLHF
17,TRBJ2-2,TRBV9,CASSVTDGGANTGELFF
14,TRBJ1-1,TRBV5-4,CASSLGLYGSEAFF
15,TRBJ2-3,TRBV18,CASSPSGEITDTQYF
15,TRBJ1-2,TRBV18,CASSPFTGAYDGYTF
12,TRBJ1-2,TRBV7-9,CASSLQLGVYTF
15,TRBJ2-2,TRBV5-1,CASSPVAAVPGELFF
15,TRBJ1-1,TRBV19,CASRSQGGLNTEAFF
14,TRBJ1-1,TRBV19,CASSIVQGLTEAFF
12,TRBJ1-1,TRBV29-1,CSATTRGTEAFF
14,TRBJ1-2,TRBV30,CAWSSNEGEGGYTF
15,TRBJ1-1,TRBV5-1,CASSPEQGAGTEAFF
15,TRBJ2-1,TRBV14,CASSQVVSLYNEQFF